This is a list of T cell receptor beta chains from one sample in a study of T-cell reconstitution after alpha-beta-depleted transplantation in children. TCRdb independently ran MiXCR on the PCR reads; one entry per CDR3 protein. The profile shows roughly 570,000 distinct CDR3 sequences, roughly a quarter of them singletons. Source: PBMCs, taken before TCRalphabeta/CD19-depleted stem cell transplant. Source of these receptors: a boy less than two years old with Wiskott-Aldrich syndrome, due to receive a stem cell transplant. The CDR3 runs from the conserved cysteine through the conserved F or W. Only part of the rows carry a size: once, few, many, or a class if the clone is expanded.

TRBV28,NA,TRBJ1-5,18,CASSLYAIVRDGNQPQHF
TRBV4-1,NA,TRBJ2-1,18,CARTHQSSSGRANNEQFF
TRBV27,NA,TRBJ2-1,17,CASSPLSGKSSYNEQFF
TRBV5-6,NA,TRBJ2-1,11,CASSLGLEQFF
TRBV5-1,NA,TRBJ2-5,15,CASSSVGTGQETQYF
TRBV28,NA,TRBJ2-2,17,CASSLRLPKDKTGELFF
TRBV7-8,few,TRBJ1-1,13,CASSLSVNTEAFF
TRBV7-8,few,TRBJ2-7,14,CASSLERSSGEQYF
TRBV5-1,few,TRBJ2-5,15,CASSDAGGRMQTQYF
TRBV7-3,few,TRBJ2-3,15,CASSLSADRTDTQYF
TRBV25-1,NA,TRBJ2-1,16,CASSVPGLAGLNEQFF
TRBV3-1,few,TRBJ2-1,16,CASSQYISGKYNEQFF
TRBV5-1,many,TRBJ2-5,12,CASSLYQETQYF
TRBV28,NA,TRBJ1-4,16,CASTTSGKGANEKLFF
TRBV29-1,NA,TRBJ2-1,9,CSVGSSPFF
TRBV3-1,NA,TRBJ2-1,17,CASSQDFGGRAGDEQFF
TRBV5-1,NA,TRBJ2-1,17,CASSLGGRSSRSNEQFF
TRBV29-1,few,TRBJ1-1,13,CSVRTGMNTEAFF
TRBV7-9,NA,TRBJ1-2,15,CASSDMMTVSWSYTF
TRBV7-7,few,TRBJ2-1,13,CASSPRLGNEQFF
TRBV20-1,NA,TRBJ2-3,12,CSALGTSGNPRF
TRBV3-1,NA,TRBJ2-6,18,CASSQVLAGADGANVLTF
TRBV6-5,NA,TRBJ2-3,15,CASSYSRIAPDTQYF
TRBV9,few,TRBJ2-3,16,CASSVEAGGSTDTQYF
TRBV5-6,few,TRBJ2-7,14,CASSPLGRFYEQYF
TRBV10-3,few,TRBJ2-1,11,CAISEGTPKFF
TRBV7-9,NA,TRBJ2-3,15,CASSFVQDRGSSQYF
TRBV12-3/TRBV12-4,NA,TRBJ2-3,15,CASSFTGSRTDTQYF
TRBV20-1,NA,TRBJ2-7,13,CSAKVPLTDEQYF
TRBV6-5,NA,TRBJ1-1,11,CASRQTGEAFF
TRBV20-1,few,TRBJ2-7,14,CSASLGQGASEQYF
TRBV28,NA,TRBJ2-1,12,CAGSISGGEQFF
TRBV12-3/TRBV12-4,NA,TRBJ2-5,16,CASTVSYRGRWETQYF
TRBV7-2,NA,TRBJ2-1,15,CASSGRGSSYNEQFF
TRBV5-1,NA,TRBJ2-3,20,CASSLSGQGPGMLSTDTHYF
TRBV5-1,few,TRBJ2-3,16,CASSLGTSVEIDTQYF
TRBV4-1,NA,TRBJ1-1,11,CASRSQGEAFF
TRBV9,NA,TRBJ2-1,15,CASSDASGGYNEQFF
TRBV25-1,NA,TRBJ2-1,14,CASSEYRGDNEQFF
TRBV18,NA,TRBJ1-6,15,CASSPLPGQNSPLHF
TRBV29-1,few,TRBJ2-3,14,CSGDAGTHTDTQYF
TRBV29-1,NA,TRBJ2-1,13,CSVELLDNNEQFF
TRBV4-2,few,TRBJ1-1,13,CASSHQGSTEAFF
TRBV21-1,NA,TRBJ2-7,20,CASSKEVEQGLEGEIYEQYF
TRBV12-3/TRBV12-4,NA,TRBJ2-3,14,CASIPSGKLDTQYF
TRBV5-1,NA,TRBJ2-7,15,CASSLGLAEGWEQYF
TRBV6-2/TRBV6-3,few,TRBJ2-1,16,CASTPTSGSWYNEQFF
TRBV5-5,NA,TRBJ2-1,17,CASSLGLAGLSYNEQFF
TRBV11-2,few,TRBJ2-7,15,CASSFSGRAFYEQYF
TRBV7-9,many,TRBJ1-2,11,CASSLLYGYTF
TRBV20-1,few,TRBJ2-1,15,CSARDLRDSYNEQFF
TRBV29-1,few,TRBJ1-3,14,CSVDDSLSGNTIYF
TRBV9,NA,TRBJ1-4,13,CASSVGLAEKLFF
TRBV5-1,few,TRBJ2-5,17,CASSLVRGISIQETQYF